The T cell receptor beta chain under discussion was sequenced for a study of blood T cells in healthy people across ages. Findings of the study overall: Unsorted PBMCs prevented conclusive naive versus antigen-experienced comparison. Getting older went along with TCR beta diversity per million T cells dropping roughly linearly.

V was pared by 5 bases and J by 3 bases, with 4 bases of the junction left unmatched. CDR1 MNHEY and CDR2 SMNVEV come from the germline V gene (reference sequence). This CDR3 is built from 14 residues. Total RNA was extracted at no less than 6 micrograms per sample. The second PCR ran roughly 7 to 11 cycles with a sample-barcoded 5' primer and J-beta primers. TCRdb analysed the 5' RACE reads with MiXCR anew, one entry per CDR3 protein. The sample yields about 810,000 distinct CDR3 sequences, roughly 35% seen once. There are a few counts of this clonotype. What it binds is not known. This TCR was sampled from a man aged 18 to 29 in good health. This chain joins TRBV27 and TRBJ1-5; 7 nucleotides line up with TRBD1. Specimen: blood. Written as DNA, the CDR3 is TGTGCCAGCAGTAGACAGGGAATCAATCAGCCCCAGCATTTT. It encodes CASSRQGINQPQHF.